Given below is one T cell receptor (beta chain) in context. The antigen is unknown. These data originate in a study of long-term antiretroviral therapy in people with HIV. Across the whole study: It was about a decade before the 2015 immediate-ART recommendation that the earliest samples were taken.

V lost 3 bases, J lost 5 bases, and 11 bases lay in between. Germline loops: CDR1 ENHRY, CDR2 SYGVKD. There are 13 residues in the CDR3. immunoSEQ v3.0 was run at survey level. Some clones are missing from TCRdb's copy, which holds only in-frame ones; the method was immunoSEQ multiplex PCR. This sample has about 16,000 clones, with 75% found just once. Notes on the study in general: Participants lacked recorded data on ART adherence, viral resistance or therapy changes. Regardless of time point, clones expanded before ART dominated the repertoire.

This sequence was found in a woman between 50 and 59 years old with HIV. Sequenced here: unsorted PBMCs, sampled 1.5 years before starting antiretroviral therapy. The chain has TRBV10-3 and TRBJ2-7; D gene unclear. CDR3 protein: CAISDPLMNEQYF. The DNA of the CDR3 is TGTGCCATCAGTGATCCGCTTATGAACGAGCAGTACTTC.